This T cell receptor (beta chain) was retrieved from a study of T cell repertoires in aging, cancer and after chemotherapy. Deletions cut 6 bases from V and 5 bases from J, with 10 bases between. Germline CDR1 is SQVTM and CDR2 is ANQGSEA. This CDR3 is 11 amino acids long. Peripheral blood genomic DNA, not sorted cells or RNA, was the template. Note on this clonotype: Its antigen is undetermined.

Rearranged V-D-J TRB sequences were amplified with a mixed TRB-A/B primer pool. In TCRdb, the multiplex PCR reads were re-called with MiXCR into one record per CDR3 protein. The data show over 3,500 distinct CDR3 sequences, roughly 26% seen once. Study-wide results and caveats: Median generation probability rose over the chemotherapy interval in each cancer cohort, suggesting rebound thymic output. In cancer patients, declining TCR diversity with age involved lost richness and lost evenness. No conclusions about immunological memory after chemotherapy can be drawn from the repertoire data.

The source is a human donor with a solid tumor. Sequencing was performed on blood. The V gene is TRBV29-1, the J gene TRBJ2-5; either TRBD1 or TRBD2 may supply D (6 bases each). The CDR3, as DNA: TGCAGCGTGAGGGGGGCGGAGACCCAGTACTTC. Amino acid sequence: CSVRGAETQYF.